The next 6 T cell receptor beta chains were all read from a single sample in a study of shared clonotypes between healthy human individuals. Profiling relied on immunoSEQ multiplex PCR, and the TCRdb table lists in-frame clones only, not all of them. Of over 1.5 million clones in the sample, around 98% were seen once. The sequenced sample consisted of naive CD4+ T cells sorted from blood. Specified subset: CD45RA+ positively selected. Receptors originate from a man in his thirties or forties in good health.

CDR3 residues: CASSLAVQETQYF. DNA of the CDR3: TGTGCCAGCAGTTTAGCAGTCCAAGAGACCCAGTACTTC. The rearrangement joins TRBV27 to TRBJ2-5; D ambiguous. The CDR3 spans 13 residues. Germline V gene lookup returns CDR1 MNHEY and CDR2 SMNVEV (reference sequence). Trimming took 2 bases from V and 1 from J, leaving 5 bases between them.

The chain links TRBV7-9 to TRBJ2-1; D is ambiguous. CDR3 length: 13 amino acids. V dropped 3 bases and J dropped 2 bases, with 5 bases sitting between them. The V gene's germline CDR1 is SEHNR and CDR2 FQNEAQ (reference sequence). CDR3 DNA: TGTGCCAGCAGCTTTTATACCTACAATGAGCAGTTCTTC. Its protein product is CASSFYTYNEQFF. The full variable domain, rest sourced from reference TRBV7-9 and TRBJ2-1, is DTGVSQNPRHKITKRGQNVTFRCDPISEHNRLYWYRQTLGQGPEFLTYFQNEAQLEKSRLLSDRFSAERPKGSFSTLEIQRTEQGDSAMYLCASSFYTYNEQFFGPGTRLTVL.

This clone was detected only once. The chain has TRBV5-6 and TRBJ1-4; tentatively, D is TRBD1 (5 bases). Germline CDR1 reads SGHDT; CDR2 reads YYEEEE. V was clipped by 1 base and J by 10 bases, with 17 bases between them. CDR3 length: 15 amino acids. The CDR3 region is CASSLRGTAEGKLFF. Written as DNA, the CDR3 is TGTGCCAGCAGCTTGAGAGGGACCGCCGAGGGAAAACTGTTTTTT. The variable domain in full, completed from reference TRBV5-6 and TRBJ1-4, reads DAGVTQSPTHLIKTRGQQVTLRCSPKSGHDTVSWYQQALGQGPQFIFQYYEEEERQRGNFPDRFSGHQFPNYSSELNVNALLLGDSALYLCASSLRGTAEGKLFFGSGTQLSVL.

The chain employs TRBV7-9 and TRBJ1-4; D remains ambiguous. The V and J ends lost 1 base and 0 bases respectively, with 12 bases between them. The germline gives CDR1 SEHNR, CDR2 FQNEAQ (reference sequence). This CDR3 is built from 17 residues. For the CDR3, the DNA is TGTGCCAGCAGCTTAGGCAGCCTATCCACAACTAATGAAAAACTGTTTTTT. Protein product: CASSLGSLSTTNEKLFF. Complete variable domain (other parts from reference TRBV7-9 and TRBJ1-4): DTGVSQNPRHKITKRGQNVTFRCDPISEHNRLYWYRQTLGQGPEFLTYFQNEAQLEKSRLLSDRFSAERPKGSFSTLEIQRTEQGDSAMYLCASSLGSLSTTNEKLFFGSGTQLSVL.

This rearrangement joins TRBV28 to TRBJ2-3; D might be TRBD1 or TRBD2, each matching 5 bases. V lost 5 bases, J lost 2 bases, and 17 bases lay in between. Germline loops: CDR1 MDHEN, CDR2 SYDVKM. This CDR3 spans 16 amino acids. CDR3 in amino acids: CASSVPGTTFTDTQYF. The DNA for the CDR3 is TGTGCCAGCAGTGTACCCGGGACCACCTTCACAGATACGCAGTATTTT. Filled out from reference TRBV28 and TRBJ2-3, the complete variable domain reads DVKVTQSSRYLVKRTGEKVFLECVQDMDHENMFWYRQDPGLGLRLIYFSYDVKMKEKGDIPEGYSVSREKKERFSLILESASTNQTSMYLCASSVPGTTFTDTQYFGPGTRLTVL.

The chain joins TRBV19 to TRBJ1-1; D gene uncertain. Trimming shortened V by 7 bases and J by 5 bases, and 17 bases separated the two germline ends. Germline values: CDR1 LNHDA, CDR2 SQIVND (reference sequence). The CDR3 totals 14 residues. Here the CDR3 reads CASTSDRRRTEAFF. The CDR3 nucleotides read TGTGCCAGTACCTCGGATAGGAGGAGAACTGAAGCTTTCTTT.